The rows below give T cell receptor beta chains drawn from one sample of a study of blood T cell repertoires in COVID-19. Profiling relied on immunoSEQ multiplex PCR, and the TCRdb table lists in-frame clones only, not all of them. The sample lists roughly 100,000 clones, approximately 80% seen once, with just under 10% in the top ten. Sequencing was carried out using peripheral blood. All receptors derive from a woman older than 75 with acute or convalescent COVID-19. Each CDR3 is given with its conserved first and last residue.

>TRBV5-1
CASSLGQGGQETQYF
>TRBV27
CASSLVASGGADTQYF
>TRBV10-3
CAPSPSYNEQFF
>TRBV5-1
CASSPDRVTEAFF
>TRBV5-6
CASSPWTGGSSSPLHF
>TRBV3-1/TRBV3-2
CASSQGTGSGTPLHF
>TRBV2
CASRLQTVSNTEAFF
>TRBV4-3
CASSQDRAGTGTDTQYF
>TRBV6-4
CATPCEREDQNEQFF
>TRBV21-1
CASSLGRPGQGARGYGYTF
>TRBV21-1
CASSKFVRPSYEQYF
>TRBV3-1/TRBV3-2
CASSLNMNTEAFF
>TRBV11-2
CASRPGLAVQETQYF
>TRBV2
CASRLDRVKDNEQFF
>TRBV6-5
CAHCRGTGGETQYF
>TRBV6-1
CASSEGQGALLWETQYF
>TRBV30
CAWSVGGQYGYTF
>TRBV2
CASSLRTSNGYTF
>TRBV2
CASSIINEKLFF
>TRBV18
CASSPPGLRGETQYF
>TRBV4-1
CASSQGAGSYTF
>TRBV27
CASSFRDSPWAGYTF
>TRBV18
CASSPDRDDQPQHF
>TRBV6-5
CASSRQGRGYTF
>TRBV27
CASSSADGLKGAQYF
>TRBV7-9
CASSLETTGHGYTF
>TRBV21-1
CASSKEDPPGTSGTDEQFF
>TRBV28
CASSGAADEKLFF
>TRBV5-1
CASSRDSHPNTGELFF
>TRBV28
CASSLGDARGHSPLHF
>TRBV30
CAWKTSGRLPYNEQFF
>TRBV6-5
CASRPGQGASEQYF
>TRBV6-5
CASKENYGYTF
>TRBV6-5
CASSPHGTGIQTQYF
>TRBV5-1
CASMRGQGSTEAFF
>TRBV18
CASSPVGLRNTEAFF
>TRBV6-5
CASSLASSRYTF
>TRBV4-2
CASSQEFSNYGYTF
>TRBV19
CASSTPPGSRDTEAFF
>TRBV7-9
CASSPPGHKNTEAFF
>TRBV13
CASSPTRGNTIYF
>TRBV11-3
CASSLAANEKLFF
>TRBV3-1/TRBV3-2
CASSLLGRENEQFF
>TRBV19
CASRYRGTYQETQYF
>TRBV5-1
CASSLEGEGETQYF
>TRBV3-1/TRBV3-2
CASSQSGSDTQYF
>TRBV18
CASSLQGPHNMNTEAFF
>TRBV7-9
CASSFNNRGLNTGELFF
>TRBV14
CASSLSGRGNQPQHF
>TRBV7-9
CASSIASTRGELFF